Shown below are 29 T cell receptor beta chains from a single sample sequenced in a study of T cell responses to AZD1222 COVID-19 vaccine. Using immunoSEQ multiplex PCR, the repertoire was profiled, and TCRdb retains in-frame clones only, with some absent. The sample has 75,000 to 90,000 clones; approximately 91% are singletons. Sequenced here: peripheral blood, sampled on day 0 of AZD1222 vaccination. All receptors come from an adult in good health.

The J gene is TRBJ2-1, the V gene TRBV5-1, with TRBD2 matching over 8 bases. CDR3 length: 16 residues. Germline lookup yields CDR1 SGHRS and CDR2 YFSETQ. V shed 0 bases and J 9 bases; nucleotides not matched to a gene: 11. The DNA of the CDR3 is TGCGCCAGCAGCTTGGCCCGGGCGAGCGGGAGTAGTGAGCAGTTCTTC. Protein product: CASSLARASGSSEQFF.

The chain recombines TRBV7-3 with TRBJ1-5; possible D gene TRBD1, 6 bases. Trimming took off 1 base at V and 7 bases at J, with 11 bases between the two ends. The CDR3 is 14 residues long. Looked up from germline, CDR1 is SGHTA and CDR2 is FQGTGA. The CDR3 sequence: CASSLNRARQPQHF. CDR3 bases: TGTGCCAGCAGCTTAAACAGGGCGAGGCAGCCCCAGCATTTT.

The chain carries TRBV19 and TRBJ1-2, with 9 bases aligning to TRBD1. The CDR3 is 14 amino acids. With 5 bases clipped from V and 5 bases from J, the junction kept 6 bases outside the gene matches. Germline CDR1 LNHDA, CDR2 SQIVND (reference sequence). The CDR3 sequence: CASSPWTGDYGYTF. CDR3 in DNA: TGTGCCAGTAGTCCATGGACAGGGGATTATGGCTACACCTTC.

This chain joins TRBV28 and TRBJ1-2; no reliable D call. The V end lost 3 bases, the J end lost 8 bases, and 7 bases lay between the germline ends. The CDR3 length is 11 residues. The germline V gene encodes CDR1 MDHEN and CDR2 SYDVKM. Written as DNA, the CDR3 is TGTGCCAGCAGTTTTTGGGAAGGCTACACCTTC. This encodes CASSFWEGYTF.

J is TRBJ2-7 and V is TRBV7-9; 8 bases line up with TRBD1. This CDR3 has 14 amino acids. V lost 5 bases to trimming and J lost 4 bases; unmatched junction nucleotides: 7. Germline V lookup: CDR1 SEHNR, CDR2 FQNEAQ (reference sequence). CDR3 DNA: TGTGCCAGCAGCGCAGGACAGGGTTCTTACGAGCAGTACTTC. Translation gives CASSAGQGSYEQYF.

This clone was found once. The chain is built from TRBV18 and TRBJ1-4, with D possibly being TRBD1 (6 bases). Between the trimmed V and J ends, which lost 6 bases and 8 bases, there was a span of 19 bases. This CDR3 spans 15 amino acids. Germline CDR1 and CDR2: KGHSH and LQKENI. The CDR3 nucleotides are TGTGCCAGCTCTCAACAAGAGGGGGACACCGAAAAACTGTTTTTT. Translating gives CASSQQEGDTEKLFF. The variable domain in full, completed from reference TRBV18 and TRBJ1-4, reads NAGVMQNPRHLVRRRGQEARLRCSPMKGHSHVYWYRQLPEEGLKFMVYLQKENIIDESGMPKERFSAEFPKEGPSILRIQQVVRGDSAAYFCASSQQEGDTEKLFFGSGTQLSVL.

This clone has only a few counts. The chain employs TRBV14 and TRBJ2-6, with TRBD1 matching over 9 bases. Losses at the gene ends were 4 bases for V and 1 base for J; bases not matched to a gene: 8. The CDR3 extends over 18 amino acids. The germline CDR1 and CDR2 sequences are SGHDN and FVKESK. The CDR3 DNA follows: TGTGCCAGCAGCCCCCGGGGGACAGGGTTATCTGGGGCCAACGTCCTGACTTTC. Its translation: CASSPRGTGLSGANVLTF.

The gene calls are TRBV7-9 and TRBJ1-6, with 7 bases that match TRBD1. Germline V gene lookup returns CDR1 SEHNR and CDR2 FQNEAQ (reference sequence). The junction had 4 bases not matched to a gene; V was cut back by 1 base and J by 7 bases. The CDR3 runs 15 residues. CDR3 amino acids: CASSLGGTANSPLHF. The CDR3 nucleotides are TGTGCCAGCAGCTTAGGGGGGACAGCAAATTCACCCCTCCACTTT.

The chain uses TRBV29-1 and TRBJ1-1; TRBD1 is a possible D gene (6 bases). The V gene's germline CDR1 is SQVTM and CDR2 ANQGSEA. The CDR3 loop spans 13 amino acids. Trimming removed 7 bases from V and 11 bases from J, with 23 bases in between. CDR3 DNA sequence: TGCAGCGCCTTATCGGGACATCCCGAAGCGGCTTTCTTT. It specifies CSALSGHPEAAFF.

Only one count was recorded for this clone. V gene TRBV6-5 combines with J gene TRBJ2-5; D is unresolved. Germline CDR1 and CDR2: MNHEY and SVGAGI. This CDR3 contains 13 residues. With 4 bases removed from V and 6 bases from J, the gap between germline ends came to 12 bases. This CDR3 reads CASSSWAAKTQYF. The CDR3 region has the DNA TGTGCCAGCAGTTCGTGGGCGGCGAAGACCCAGTACTTC.

This chain uses TRBV25-1 with TRBJ1-1; 7 nucleotides align to TRBD1. The trim removed 5 bases at V and 3 bases at J, leaving 12 bases unmatched. CDR3 length: 16 amino acids. Per the germline V gene, CDR1 is MGHDK and CDR2 is SYGVNS. For the CDR3, the DNA is TGTGCCAGCAGTAGACAGGGTTCCTCCGGGTACACTGAAGCTTTCTTT. It specifies CASSRQGSSGYTEAFF.

The chain couples TRBV3-1 (or the pseudogene TRBV3-2) to TRBJ2-7; no reliable D call. V was trimmed by 1 base and J by 1 base, leaving 11 bases between them. Germline V gives CDR1 LGHDT, CDR2 YNNKEL (reference sequence). The CDR3 covers 15 residues. CDR3 DNA sequence: TGTGCCAGCAGCCAAGTCCCCGCTAAATCCTACGAGCAGTACTTC. The encoded protein is CASSQVPAKSYEQYF.

J is TRBJ1-6 and V is TRBV2, with a possible D match to TRBD1 (6 bases). The ends were cut back, 6 bases at V and 8 bases at J, with 11 bases in the middle. Germline lookup yields CDR1 SNHLY and CDR2 FYNNEI. This CDR3 has 13 residues. CDR3 sequence: CASSRSGDSPLHF. The CDR3 DNA reads as TGTGCCAGCAGCCGGTCAGGGGATTCACCCCTCCACTTT.

The J gene is TRBJ2-1, the V gene TRBV27; weak D call: TRBD2 (5 bases). The germline CDR1 and CDR2 sequences are MNHEY and SMNVEV (reference sequence). This CDR3 comprises 15 residues. V lost 5 bases, J lost 2 bases, and 13 bases lay in between. The CDR3 loop reads CASSISANAYNEQFF. The CDR3 DNA follows: TGTGCCAGCAGTATTAGCGCTAACGCCTACAATGAGCAGTTCTTC.

CDR3: CASTASVAANTIYF. In nucleotides, the CDR3 is TGTGCCAGTACAGCATCCGTGGCGGCAAACACCATATATTTT. This chain uses TRBV19 with TRBJ1-3; D gene unclear. This CDR3 region has 14 residues. Per germline, CDR1 LNHDA and CDR2 SQIVND (reference sequence). V lost 7 bases and J lost 6, with 16 bases in between.

The chain recombines TRBV27 with TRBJ2-2; no clear D. CDR1 is MNHEY, CDR2 SMNVEV, per germline (reference sequence). The CDR3 covers 13 residues. V lost 3 bases to trimming and J lost 4 bases, with 6 bases between them. This CDR3 is CASSFRVTGELFF. In DNA, the CDR3 is TGTGCCAGCAGTTTTCGGGTCACCGGGGAGCTGTTTTTT.

The genes are TRBV3-1 (or the pseudogene TRBV3-2) and TRBJ2-7, with D unclear. Germline V gives CDR1 LGHDT, CDR2 YNNKEL (reference sequence). V was trimmed by 1 base and J by 7 bases, leaving 8 bases between them. This CDR3 contains 12 residues. The CDR3 region has the DNA TGTGCCAGCAGCCAAGGTCAGCGTGAGCAGTACTTC. This gives the protein CASSQGQREQYF.

This chain links TRBV19 with TRBJ1-2; D call uncertain. Germline-derived CDR1 and CDR2 are LNHDA and SQIVND (reference sequence). With 3 bases removed from V and 1 base from J, the gap between germline ends came to 6 bases. This CDR3 has 13 residues. CDR3 sequence (DNA): TGTGCCAGTAGTATCTCAGTTAACTATGGCTACACCTTC. Translating gives CASSISVNYGYTF.

This clone has just a few counts. The V and J genes are TRBV18 and TRBJ1-3; perhaps TRBD1 as D (5 bases). The germline V and J ends were trimmed by 3 bases and 4 bases, with 10 bases remaining between them. This CDR3 is built from 14 residues. Germline V gene sequence: CDR1 KGHSH, CDR2 LQKENI. CDR3 DNA sequence: TGTGCCAGCTCACCCGGGACTGAAGGAAACACCATATATTTT. This codes for CASSPGTEGNTIYF.

CDR3 sequence: CASTTEAGNTIYF. CDR3 in DNA: TGTGCCAGCACCACCGAGGCTGGAAACACCATATATTTT. V gene TRBV7-9 combines with J gene TRBJ1-3, with D unresolved. The germline V gene encodes CDR1 SEHNR and CDR2 FQNEAQ (reference sequence). The V end lost 7 bases, the J end lost 2 bases, and 9 bases lay between the germline ends. The CDR3 contains 13 residues.

This clone was counted once. The rearrangement joins TRBV7-8 to TRBJ1-2; the D gene is possibly TRBD1 (5 bases). Germline CDR1 SGHVS, CDR2 FQNEAQ. The ends were cut back, 1 base at V and 2 bases at J, with 8 bases in the middle. The CDR3 runs to 14 residues. For the CDR3, the DNA is TGTGCCAGCAGCTTAGGACAGAGGAACTATGGCTACACCTTC. Its translation is CASSLGQRNYGYTF.

This clone showed up just once. The chain recombines TRBV5-6 with TRBJ2-7; D ambiguous. Deletions cut 2 bases from V and 8 bases from J, with 8 bases between. Germline CDR1 reads SGHDT; CDR2 reads YYEEEE. This CDR3 contains 11 residues. The DNA for the CDR3 is TGTGCCAGCAGCTTTCGGGCGAAGCAGTACTTC. Translated: CASSFRAKQYF. The full variable domain, in which reference TRBV5-6 and TRBJ2-7 provide the parts outside the CDR3, is DAGVTQSPTHLIKTRGQQVTLRCSPKSGHDTVSWYQQALGQGPQFIFQYYEEEERQRGNFPDRFSGHQFPNYSSELNVNALLLGDSALYLCASSFRAKQYFGPGTRLTVT.

The gene calls are TRBV3-1 (or the pseudogene TRBV3-2) and TRBJ1-1; D ambiguous. V shed 3 bases and J shed 2 bases, with 4 bases lying between them. Germline CDR1 reads LGHDT; CDR2 reads YNNKEL (reference sequence). The CDR3 loop spans 12 amino acids. The CDR3 bases are TGTGCCAGCAGCCAGGGAAACACTGAAGCTTTCTTT. Translated, it gives CASSQGNTEAFF.

The V and J genes are TRBV5-1 and TRBJ2-1; D unclear. CDR1 and CDR2 (germline): SGHRS, YFSETQ. V lost 6 bases and J lost 4, with 14 bases in between. This CDR3 comprises 14 residues. The CDR3 bases are TGCGCCAGCACGGCTGACCCGTCGTACAATGAGCAGTTCTTC. The encoded protein is CASTADPSYNEQFF.

V usage is TRBV2 and J usage is TRBJ2-1; D is uncertain. The germline V gene has CDR1 SNHLY and CDR2 FYNNEI. The CDR3 spans 14 residues. The V end lost 3 bases, the J end lost 3 bases, and 9 bases lay between the germline ends. The CDR3 DNA reads as TGTGCCAGCAGTGAGAGTGGCAACTACAATGAGCAGTTCTTC. It yields the protein CASSESGNYNEQFF.

This sequence joins TRBV19 and TRBJ1-2, with D possibly being TRBD1 (5 bases). CDR3 length: 15 residues. Per the germline V gene, CDR1 is LNHDA and CDR2 is SQIVND (reference sequence). The V end was cut by 7 bases, the J end by 6 bases, with 21 bases between. The DNA for the CDR3 is TGTGCCAGTAACGCGCAGGGAGGTACGGTAAATGGCTACACCTTC. It yields the protein CASNAQGGTVNGYTF.

This clone was recorded once. The J gene is TRBJ1-2, the V gene TRBV4-2; 9 positions match TRBD1. This CDR3 contains 15 residues. V shed 3 bases and J 4 bases; nucleotides not matched to a gene: 6. CDR1 is LGHNA, CDR2 YNFKEQ, per germline. This chain's CDR3 is CASSHVQGAFYGYTF. For the CDR3, the DNA is TGTGCCAGCAGCCATGTACAGGGGGCTTTCTATGGCTACACCTTC.

The rearrangement links TRBV10-3 to TRBJ2-1, with D perhaps being TRBD1 or TRBD2 (5 bases each). V dropped 4 bases and J dropped 5 bases, with 9 bases sitting between them. The CDR3 is 13 amino acids. CDR1 ENHRY and CDR2 SYGVKD come from the germline V gene. This chain's CDR3 is CAISVGPNNEQFF. The CDR3 DNA sequence: TGTGCCATCAGTGTGGGACCAAACAATGAGCAGTTCTTC.

The chain joins TRBV4-2 to TRBJ2-3, with TRBD2 matching 7 bases. Germline loops: CDR1 LGHNA, CDR2 YNFKEQ. The CDR3 totals 15 residues. Trimming at V came to 5 bases and at J to 0 bases, leaving 5 bases not matched to a gene. The CDR3 sequence: CASSYTSDSTDTQYF. As DNA, the CDR3 is TGTGCCAGCAGCTACACTAGCGACAGCACAGATACGCAGTATTTT.